This T cell receptor (beta chain) was recovered during a study of T cell repertoires in cytomegalovirus infection. Germline V CDR1 and CDR2: SGHDN, FVKESK. The CDR3 is made up of 14 amino acids. V was pared by 4 bases and J by 4 bases, with 14 bases between. A remark on this clonotype: Antigen: not known.

Each CDR3 protein is one row after TCRdb ran MiXCR on the reads. This table has about 260,000 distinct CDR3 sequences, about an eighth appearing once. Regarding the study as a whole: The study identified carriers of CMV plus the relevant HLA from cumulative public TCR beta family frequency.

The source is a human donor in good health (CMV status not recorded). Some clones in this sample may be carry-over from other donors' samples. The chain links TRBV14 to TRBJ2-7; no firm D call. Sequencing input: PBMCs. The DNA for the CDR3 is TGTGCCAGCAGCCCTGGCGCACAGATATACGAGCAGTACTTC. Residues: CASSPGAQIYEQYF.